This T cell receptor (beta chain) is from a study of shared clonotypes between healthy human individuals. Notes on this clone: The antigen remains undetermined.

Each replicate PCR on the sorted subsets used about 0.2 ug DNA (approximately 27,000 T cell genomes). This table comes from immunoSEQ multiplex PCR, and its TCRdb copy is limited to in-frame clones, with some not included. In the table there are some 2.1 million clones, just under 95% of which are singletons. CD8 cells regarded as naive lacked CD45RO, were positively chosen for CCR7, and omitted terminally differentiated effector memory CD45RA+ cells. J lost 0 bases, V lost 4 bases, and 14 bases had no gene match. The CDR3 has 19 amino acids. Germline CDR1 is SEHNR and CDR2 is FQNEAQ (reference sequence). Findings and caveats of the study: Rarefaction showed sorted-subset sequencing was incomplete despite large depth. Clonotype sharing across a few donors was observed for about 4.8% of naive CD4 clonotypes. Investigators collected only blood, and repertoires in tissues likely differ.

V usage is TRBV7-9 and J usage is TRBJ2-3; TRBD1 agrees at 9 bases. The TCR sequence derives from a man between 18 and 35 years old in good health. Some clones in this sample may be carry-over from other donors' samples. The sequenced sample consisted of naive CD8+ T cells from PBMCs. DNA for the CDR3: TGTGCCAGCAGCTCCAGATCTGGGAGGACAGGGGAGAGCACAGATACGCAGTATTTT. Residues: CASSSRSGRTGESTDTQYF.